This TCR beta chain was documented in a study of blood T cells in healthy people across ages. This clonotype was counted between two and nine times. Antigen specificity is unknown. Then a second PCR, running roughly 7 to 11 cycles, was carried out with a sample-barcoded 5' primer and a J-beta primer mix. TCRdb passed the 5' RACE reads through MiXCR, listing each CDR3 protein once. The sample comprises some 1.4 million distinct CDR3 sequences, roughly 45% of which are singletons, and roughly 7.9% rests with the top ten. Overall study findings and caveats: There was a strong correlation between TCR beta diversity and naive T cell percentage. Among T cells, TCR beta diversity per million cells dropped roughly linearly as age rose.

Per-sample yields of isolated PBMCs were at least 7 million. The sequence derives from a young woman in good health. Sequencing was done on a sample of blood.

The CDR3 DNA sequence: TGTGCCACCAGTGAGGGCGGGAACAATGAGCAGTTCTTC. Translating it yields CATSEGGNNEQFF. The V and J genes are TRBV24-1 and TRBJ2-1; a weak D match, TRBD2 (6 bases). The ends were cut back, 4 bases at V and 5 bases at J, with 8 bases in the middle. CDR3 length: 13 amino acids. Germline V gene lookup returns CDR1 KGHDR and CDR2 SFDVKD.